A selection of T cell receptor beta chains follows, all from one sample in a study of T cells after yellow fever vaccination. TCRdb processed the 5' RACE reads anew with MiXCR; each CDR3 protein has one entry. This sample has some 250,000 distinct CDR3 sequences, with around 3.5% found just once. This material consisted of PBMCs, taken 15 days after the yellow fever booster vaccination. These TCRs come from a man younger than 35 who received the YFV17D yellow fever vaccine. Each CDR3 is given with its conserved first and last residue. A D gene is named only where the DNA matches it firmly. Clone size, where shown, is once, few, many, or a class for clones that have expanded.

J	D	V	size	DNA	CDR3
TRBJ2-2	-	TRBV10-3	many	TGTGCCATCAGAGGAAGATGGAGCACCGGGGAGCTGTTTTTT	CAIRGRWSTGELFF
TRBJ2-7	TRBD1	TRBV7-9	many	TGTGCCAGCAGCCCCCGGATAGGGACAGCTTACGAGCAGTACTTC	CASSPRIGTAYEQYF
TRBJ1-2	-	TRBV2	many	TGTGCCAGCATTGCACAGCTCAACGATGGCTACACCTTC	CASIAQLNDGYTF
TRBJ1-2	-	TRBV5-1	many	TGCGCCAGCAGCCGCCAGACAGCGACAGATGGCTACACCTTC	CASSRQTATDGYTF
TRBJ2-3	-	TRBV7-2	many	TGTGCCAGCACCCCTGGTCGCACAGATACGCAGTATTTT	CASTPGRTDTQYF
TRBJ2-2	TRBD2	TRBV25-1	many	TGTGCCAGCAACCCAGCGGGGGCCCCGAACACCGGGGAGCTGTTTTTT	CASNPAGAPNTGELFF
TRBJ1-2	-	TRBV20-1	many	TGCAGTGCTAGAGGTGGAGGTGGGGGCTACACCTTC	CSARGGGGGYTF
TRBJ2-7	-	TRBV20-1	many	TGCAGTGCTAGAGATCAAGCTCAGAGCTACGAGCAGTACTTC	CSARDQAQSYEQYF
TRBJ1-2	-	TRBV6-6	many	TGTGCCAGCAGTTACTCAGGCAGTACCTCAACTAACTATGGCTACACCTTC	CASSYSGSTSTNYGYTF
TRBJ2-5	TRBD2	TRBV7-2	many	TGTGCCAGCAGCCCGCGAACCGGACTAGCGGGGGGGCGAGAGACCCAGTACTTC	CASSPRTGLAGGRETQYF
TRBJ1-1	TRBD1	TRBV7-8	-	TGTGCCAGCAGACTTACACGGACAGGGGACACTGAAGCTTTCTTT	CASRLTRTGDTEAFF
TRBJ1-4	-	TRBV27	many	TGTGCCAGCAGTTATGGGGTTCATAATGAAAAACTGTTTTTT	CASSYGVHNEKLFF
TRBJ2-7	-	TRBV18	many	TGTGCCAGCTCACCAGACGGGGTCAGGGACTACGAGCAGTACTTC	CASSPDGVRDYEQYF
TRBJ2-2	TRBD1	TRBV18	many	TGTGCCAGCTCACCGGAGACAGGGCGTACCGGGGAGCTGTTTTTT	CASSPETGRTGELFF
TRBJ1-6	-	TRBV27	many	TGTGCCAGCAGTTTTGGAGGTAGACGTTCACCCCTCCACTTT	CASSFGGRRSPLHF
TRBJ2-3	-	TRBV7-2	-	TGTGCCAGCAGCCCTCAGACAGGTAGCACAGATACGCAGTATTTT	CASSPQTGSTDTQYF
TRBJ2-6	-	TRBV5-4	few	TGTGCCAGCAGCTTGGTTATGGGGGTTGGGGCCAACGTCCTGACTTTC	CASSLVMGVGANVLTF
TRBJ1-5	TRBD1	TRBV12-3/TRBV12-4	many	TGTGCCAGCACCCCCGGGACAGGGGACCAGCCCCAGCATTTT	CASTPGTGDQPQHF
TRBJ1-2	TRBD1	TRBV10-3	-	TGTGCCATTTTGGACAGGGGAACTCTCTATGGCTACACCTTC	CAILDRGTLYGYTF
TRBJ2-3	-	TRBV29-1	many	TGCAGCGTGCCTTTGTCACCAGATACGCAGTATTTT	CSVPLSPDTQYF
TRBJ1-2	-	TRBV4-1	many	TGCGCCAGCAGCCAAATGGGGTTGGGTTATGGCTACACCTTC	CASSQMGLGYGYTF
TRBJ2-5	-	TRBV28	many	TGTGCCAGCAGCGACCGGGAGCAGGAGACCCAGTACTTC	CASSDREQETQYF
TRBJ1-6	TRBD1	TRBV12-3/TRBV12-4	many	TGTGCCAGCAGGAGAGACAGGGGGCGATCCTATAATTCACCCCTCCACTTT	CASRRDRGRSYNSPLHF
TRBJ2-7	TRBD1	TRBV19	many	TGTGCCAGTAGTATCGACAGGGGGCTGATGGACGAGCAGTACTTC	CASSIDRGLMDEQYF
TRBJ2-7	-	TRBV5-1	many	TGCGCCAGCAGCTTGGGTTCCAGGGCCTACGAGCAGTACTTC	CASSLGSRAYEQYF
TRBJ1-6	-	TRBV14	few	TGTGCCAGCAGCCTAGGGGTAACCCTCCACTTT	CASSLGVTLHF
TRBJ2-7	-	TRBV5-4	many	TGTGCCAGCAGCTTGGATCCGGCTGGCTCCTACGAGCAGTACTTC	CASSLDPAGSYEQYF
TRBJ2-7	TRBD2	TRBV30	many	TGTGCCTGGGGGGGACTAGCGGGCCGGTACTTC	CAWGGLAGRYF
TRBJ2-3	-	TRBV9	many	TGTGCCAGCAGCGTAGTATCTAGGGGGTTGTCAGATACGCAGTATTTT	CASSVVSRGLSDTQYF
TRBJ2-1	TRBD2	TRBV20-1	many	TGCAGTGCTGGACTGATGGCGGGGGGGCTAAAGGATGAGCAGTTCTTC	CSAGLMAGGLKDEQFF
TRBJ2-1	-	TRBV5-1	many	TGCGCCAGCAGCTCGGGGCCGTATAGCTCCTACAATGAGCAGTTCTTC	CASSSGPYSSYNEQFF
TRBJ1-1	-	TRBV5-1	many	TGCGCCAGCAGCTTGTCACAGGGAGGCACTGAAGCTTTCTTT	CASSLSQGGTEAFF
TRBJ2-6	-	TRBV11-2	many	TGTGCCAGCAGCCCCCCAAGGGGATACTCTGGGGCCAACGTCCTGACTTTC	CASSPPRGYSGANVLTF
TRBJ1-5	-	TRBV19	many	TGTGCCAGCCGGACGGGGTACAGGGTGCATTTT	CASRTGYRVHF
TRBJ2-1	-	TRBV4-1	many	TGCGCCAGCGGCTATGGCAGTTATGAGCAGTTCTTC	CASGYGSYEQFF
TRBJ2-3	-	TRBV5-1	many	TGCGCCAGCAGCCCGACTAGTAACGCAGATACGCAGTATTTT	CASSPTSNADTQYF
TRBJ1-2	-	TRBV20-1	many	TGCAGTGCTAGCAGGGAATCTAACTATGGCTACACCTTC	CSASRESNYGYTF
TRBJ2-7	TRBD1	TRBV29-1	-	TGCAGCGTTGGGGACAGCTTAGTATACGAGCAGTACTTC	CSVGDSLVYEQYF
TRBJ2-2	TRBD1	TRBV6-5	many	TGTGCCAGCAGACTCCCGGACAGGGACACCGGGGAGCTGTTTTTT	CASRLPDRDTGELFF
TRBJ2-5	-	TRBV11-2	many	TGTGCCAGCAGCCGCACCGGGACATGGGAGACCCAGTACTTC	CASSRTGTWETQYF
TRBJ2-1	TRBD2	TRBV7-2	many	TGTGCCAGCAGCCTGAATCCGACTAGCGGGGGGTACAATGAGCAGTTCTTC	CASSLNPTSGGYNEQFF
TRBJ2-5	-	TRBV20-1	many	TGCAGTGCGCCTCCCCGGGTGGGGACCCAGTACTTC	CSAPPRVGTQYF
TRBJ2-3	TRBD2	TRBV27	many	TGTGCCAGCAGTTTAAGTATAGCGGGGAGCACAGATACGCAGTATTTT	CASSLSIAGSTDTQYF
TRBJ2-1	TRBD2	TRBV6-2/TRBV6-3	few	TGTGCCAGCAGTCCAGGGACTAGCGGGGGGATAAACAATGAGCAGTTCTTC	CASSPGTSGGINNEQFF
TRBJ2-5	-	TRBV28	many	TGTGCCAGCAGTCCCGACCCCGAGCAGAGGGGGACCCAGTACTTC	CASSPDPEQRGTQYF
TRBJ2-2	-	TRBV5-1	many	TGCGCCAGCAGTTCCCAAGCGGCGAACACCGGGGAGCTGTTTTTT	CASSSQAANTGELFF
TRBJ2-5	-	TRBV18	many	TGTGCCAGCTCACCAAGGGCAGACTCTATGGGTGAGACCCAGTACTTC	CASSPRADSMGETQYF
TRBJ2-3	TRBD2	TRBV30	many	TGTGCCTGGTGTCGTCGCGGGGGTTGGGATACGCAGTATTTT	CAWCRRGGWDTQYF
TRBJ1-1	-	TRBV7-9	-	TGTGCCAGCAGCTTAGCCCCGTTGGCGACAGCTCCTTTCTTT	CASSLAPLATAPFF
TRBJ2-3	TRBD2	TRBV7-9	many	TGTGCCAGCAGCAATAGCGGGGGCGCAGATACGCAGTATTTT	CASSNSGGADTQYF
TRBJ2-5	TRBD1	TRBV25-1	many	TGTGCCAGCAGCGAGGGACAGGGGCCCCAAGAGACCCAGTACTTC	CASSEGQGPQETQYF
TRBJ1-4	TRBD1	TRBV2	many	TGTGCCAGCAGGGACAGGACAGGGCAAGAAAAACTGTTTTTT	CASRDRTGQEKLFF